The 25 T cell receptor beta chains below all came from one sample that was sequenced in a study of blood T cell repertoires in COVID-19 (dated by TCRdb to 2019 to 2021). Library prep was done by the immunoSEQ multiplex PCR assay. The clones in this table, taken by TCRdb from immuneACCESS, are in-frame only. Not every clone is retained; where verified, under half of the shortfall comes from an unresolved V gene, and the cause of the rest is unknown. The sample table lists approximately 90,000 clones, more than 60% of them with a count of one. The ten most abundant clones make up under 55% of the sample. The material sequenced was peripheral blood. The origin of the receptors is a human donor in a cohort sampled during active COVID-19.

The table lists this clone with a count of one. The chain is built from TRBV28 and TRBJ1-1; maybe TRBD1 (6 bases). This CDR3 is 14 amino acids long. Trimming took off 1 base at V and 4 bases at J, with 10 bases between the two ends. CDR1 is MDHEN and CDR2 is SYDVKM in the germline V gene. The CDR3 DNA sequence: TGTGCCAGCAGTTTATCAGGGGAGGGCACTGAAGCTTTCTTT. Translation gives CASSLSGEGTEAFF.

Of note for this clone: This sample includes further DNA sequences coding for the same CDR3. The chain carries TRBV25-1 and TRBJ2-5, with 12 bases identical to TRBD2. With 3 bases clipped from V and 2 bases from J, the junction kept 1 base outside the gene matches. This CDR3 spans 15 amino acids. The germline V gene encodes CDR1 MGHDK and CDR2 SYGVNS. The DNA for the CDR3 is TGTGCCAGCAGTGAGGGGACTAGCGGGCAAGAGACCCAGTACTTC. Translation gives CASSEGTSGQETQYF.

The V call is TRBV4-3, the J call TRBJ2-6, with 7 bases identical to TRBD2. The CDR3 is 15 residues long. Germline V gene sequence: CDR1 LGHNA, CDR2 YSLEER. The J segment lost 13 bases and the V segment lost 4 bases, leaving 13 bases of the junction unmatched. The CDR3 DNA reads TGCGCCAGCAGCCCCTTTTGGGGGGGTCTATTAGTCCTGACTTTC. Protein: CASSPFWGGLLVLTF.

The rearrangement links TRBV6-5 to TRBJ2-7; 9 bases are shared with TRBD2. This CDR3 comprises 13 residues. The V gene end was trimmed by 6 bases and the J gene end by 4 bases; junction bases not matched to a gene: 4. Germline values: CDR1 MNHEY, CDR2 SVGAGI. Here the CDR3 reads CASRTSGRYEQYF. CDR3 in DNA: TGTGCCAGCAGGACTAGCGGACGGTACGAGCAGTACTTC.

This clone was seen many times. The chain combines TRBV19 with TRBJ2-7; 8 bases map to TRBD1. V lost 6 bases to trimming and J lost 4 bases; unmatched junction nucleotides: 8. Germline-derived CDR1 and CDR2 are LNHDA and SQIVND (reference sequence). There are 14 residues in the CDR3. The CDR3 region has the DNA TGTGCCAGTAGCACCGGGACAGGAGATTACGAGCAGTACTTC. Its translation is CASSTGTGDYEQYF.

In its sample, this clone was seen a few times. The J gene is TRBJ1-3, the V gene TRBV6-1; no definite D call. Germline values: CDR1 MNHNS, CDR2 SASEGT. This CDR3 is built from 13 residues. V gave up 3 bases and J gave up 4 bases, with 7 bases separating them. As DNA, the CDR3 is TGTGCCAGCAGTGATCGCAGGGGAAACACCATATATTTT. It encodes CASSDRRGNTIYF.

The V call is TRBV5-1, the J call TRBJ2-1, with TRBD2 matching over 10 bases. CDR1 is SGHRS, CDR2 YFSETQ, per germline. This CDR3 has 15 amino acids. After removal of 4 bases from V and 7 bases from J, the junction contained 8 bases not matched to a gene. The CDR3 spells CASSILAGANNEQFF. CDR3 DNA: TGCGCCAGCAGCATCCTAGCGGGAGCGAATAATGAGCAGTTCTTC.

The chain uses TRBV4-1 and TRBJ1-1; 7 bases map to TRBD1. CDR3 length: 14 residues. Per germline, CDR1 MGHRA and CDR2 YSYEKL. Unmatched junction bases numbered 5, after V lost 4 bases and J lost 3 bases. CDR3 in DNA: TGCGCCAGCAGCCGGGGCCAGGGGGACACTGAAGCTTTCTTT. Protein product: CASSRGQGDTEAFF.

V and J are TRBV6-5 and TRBJ1-1; no firm D call. CDR1 is MNHEY and CDR2 is SVGAGI in the germline V gene. The V end was cut by 3 bases, the J end by 4 bases, with 9 bases between. The CDR3 runs 13 residues. CDR3 sequence reads: CASSYMRGTEAFF. The CDR3 DNA follows: TGTGCCAGCAGTTATATGCGGGGCACTGAAGCTTTCTTT.

The chain recombines TRBV28 with TRBJ2-5; 8 bases are a match to TRBD2. CDR3 length equals 16 residues. V lost 4 bases to trimming and J lost 4 bases; unmatched junction nucleotides: 11. Germline lookup yields CDR1 MDHEN and CDR2 SYDVKM. CDR3 bases: TGTGCCAGCAGTTATTACCAGCGGGAGAACGGAGAGACCCAGTACTTC. Translation gives CASSYYQRENGETQYF.

V is TRBV20-1 and J is TRBJ2-5, with D possibly matching TRBD1 (6 bases). CDR3 length: 11 amino acids. Germline-derived CDR1 and CDR2 are DFQATT and SNEGSKA (reference sequence). Trimming took 7 bases from V and 4 from J, leaving 10 bases between them. CDR3 amino acids: CSEARGETQYF. The CDR3 DNA reads TGCAGTGAGGCCAGGGGAGAGACCCAGTACTTC.

The chain recombines TRBV24-1 with TRBJ2-2; D is unclear. The CDR3 has 15 residues. The ends were cut back, 4 bases at V and 6 bases at J, with 14 bases in the middle. Germline CDR1 is KGHDR and CDR2 is SFDVKD. The CDR3 region has the DNA TGTGCCACCAGTGACCCCTTTAGTATCGCCGGGGAGCTGTTTTTT. Translating it yields CATSDPFSIAGELFF.

The J gene is TRBJ2-3, the V gene TRBV7-9; 7 positions match TRBD1. The CDR3 loop spans 13 amino acids. The J segment lost 6 bases and the V segment lost 6 bases, leaving 6 bases of the junction unmatched. CDR1 and CDR2 from the germline V gene are SEHNR and FQNEAQ (reference sequence). CDR3 sequence reads: CASRPTGADTQYF. As DNA, the CDR3 is TGTGCCAGCAGACCCACAGGGGCCGATACGCAGTATTTT.

This clone came up a few times. This chain uses TRBV3-1 (or the pseudogene TRBV3-2) with TRBJ1-1; D is undetermined. V dropped 7 bases and J dropped 1 base, with 19 bases sitting between them. The CDR3 contains 16 residues. Germline V lookup: CDR1 LGHDT, CDR2 YNNKEL (reference sequence). In DNA, the CDR3 is TGTGCCAGCACCCTCGGACTCCATGGAACGAACACTGAAGCTTTCTTT. As protein: CASTLGLHGTNTEAFF.

In DNA form, the CDR3 reads TGTGCCAGTAGAACCGGGACTAGCGGCACAGATACGCAGTATTTT. The encoded protein is CASRTGTSGTDTQYF. This chain connects TRBV19 to TRBJ2-3, with 10 positions matching TRBD2. J lost 1 base, V lost 6 bases, and 4 bases had no gene match. Germline V gene lookup returns CDR1 LNHDA and CDR2 SQIVND (reference sequence). The CDR3 contains 15 residues.

CDR3 sequence: CAISEGLAGGVHEQYF. As DNA, the CDR3 is TGTGCCATCAGTGAGGGACTAGCGGGAGGAGTACACGAGCAGTACTTC. The chain couples TRBV10-3 to TRBJ2-7; 14 nucleotides align to TRBD2. CDR1 is ENHRY, CDR2 SYGVKD, per germline. V lost 2 bases and J lost 5; bases outside the gene matches: 5. The CDR3 has 16 residues.

The V gene is TRBV6-1, the J gene TRBJ2-5, with D hard to call. The CDR3 is 15 amino acids. Trimming took 0 bases from V and 3 from J, leaving 11 bases between them. Germline V gene sequence: CDR1 MNHNS, CDR2 SASEGT. The CDR3 nucleotides are TGTGCCAGCAGTGAAGCCCCGAGAAAAAAAGAGACCCAGTACTTC. This encodes CASSEAPRKKETQYF.

V is TRBV5-1 and J is TRBJ2-5; 10 bases line up with TRBD2. Losses at the gene ends were 2 bases for V and 2 bases for J; bases not matched to a gene: 0. Per germline, CDR1 SGHRS and CDR2 YFSETQ. This CDR3 has 14 amino acids. The CDR3 spells CASSLLAGQETQYF. As DNA, the CDR3 is TGCGCCAGCAGCTTACTAGCGGGACAAGAGACCCAGTACTTC.

In the case of this clone: The sample contains more than one DNA sequence encoding this CDR3. V and J are TRBV15 and TRBJ1-5; tentatively, D is TRBD1 (5 bases). The CDR3 covers 14 residues. CDR1 LNHNV and CDR2 YYDKDF come from the germline V gene (reference sequence). With 5 bases removed from V and 2 bases from J, the gap between germline ends came to 10 bases. CDR3 sequence (DNA): TGTGCCACCAGCGACCAGGGTGGCAATCAGCCCCAGCATTTT. Translation gives CATSDQGGNQPQHF. The full variable domain, in which reference TRBV15 and TRBJ1-5 provide the parts outside the CDR3, is DAMVIQNPRYQVTQFGKPVTLSCSQTLNHNVMYWYQQKSSQAPKLLFHYYDKDFNNEADTPDNFQSRRPNTSFCFLDIRSPGLGDTAMYLCATSDQGGNQPQHFGDGTRLSIL.

The chain carries TRBV28 and TRBJ2-7, with 10 nucleotides matching TRBD2. J was trimmed by 6 bases and V by 6 bases; bases with no gene match: 17. Germline V gene sequence: CDR1 MDHEN, CDR2 SYDVKM. CDR3 length: 17 amino acids. For the CDR3, the DNA is TGTGCCAGCAGGTCTGGACTAAGCGGGAGGGCAAGGAGCGAGCAGTACTTC. As protein: CASRSGLSGRARSEQYF.

The V call is TRBV7-2, the J call TRBJ1-1, with 11 bases that match TRBD1. The germline gives CDR1 SGHTA, CDR2 FQGNSA. The V segment lost 5 bases and the J segment 3 bases; nucleotides outside the gene matches: 5. This CDR3 has 15 residues. This CDR3 reads CASSTRTGGYTEAFF. CDR3 DNA: TGTGCCAGCAGCACCCGGACAGGGGGCTACACTGAAGCTTTCTTT. Combining the CDR3 with reference TRBV7-2 and TRBJ1-1 gives the whole variable domain GAGVSQSPSNKVTEKGKDVELRCDPISGHTALYWYRQSLGQGLEFLIYFQGNSAPDKSGLPSDRFSAERTGGSVSTLTIQRTQQEDSAVYLCASSTRTGGYTEAFFGQGTRLTVV.

The chain uses TRBV6-1 and TRBJ2-7; 7 bases agree with TRBD1. The trim removed 3 bases at V and 4 bases at J, leaving 9 bases unmatched. This CDR3 contains 15 residues. In germline, CDR1 is MNHNS, CDR2 SASEGT. The CDR3 spells CASSEAPGQQYEQYF. The CDR3 DNA is TGTGCCAGCAGTGAGGCACCGGGACAGCAATACGAGCAGTACTTC.

CDR3 nucleotide sequence: TGTGCCAGCAGCCACCCCGGACAGGGGGGTTCCCAGTACTTC. As protein: CASSHPGQGGSQYF. The V and J genes are TRBV28 and TRBJ2-5; 10 bases are shared with TRBD1. V dropped 6 bases and J dropped 9; count of bases not matched to a gene: 10. Per germline, CDR1 MDHEN and CDR2 SYDVKM. The CDR3 has 14 amino acids.

This clone showed up many times. The genes are TRBV5-4 and TRBJ1-4, with D possibly matching TRBD1 (5 bases). Trimming cost V 0 bases and J 8 bases, with 14 bases left between them. Looked up from germline, CDR1 is SGHNT and CDR2 is YYREEE (reference sequence). CDR3 length: 15 amino acids. The CDR3 DNA reads as TGTGCCAGCAGCTTGGTGGGCCAGGGAGGGGAAAAACTGTTTTTT. This translates into CASSLVGQGGEKLFF.

The chain couples TRBV5-6 to TRBJ2-5; 12 nucleotides agree with TRBD2. CDR1 is SGHDT and CDR2 is YYEEEE in the germline V gene. V shed 4 bases, J shed 5 bases, and the junction held 6 bases outside the gene matches. The CDR3 has 15 amino acids. In DNA form, the CDR3 reads TGTGCCAGCAGCCCCGGACTAGCGGGAATGGAGACCCAGTACTTC. This encodes CASSPGLAGMETQYF.